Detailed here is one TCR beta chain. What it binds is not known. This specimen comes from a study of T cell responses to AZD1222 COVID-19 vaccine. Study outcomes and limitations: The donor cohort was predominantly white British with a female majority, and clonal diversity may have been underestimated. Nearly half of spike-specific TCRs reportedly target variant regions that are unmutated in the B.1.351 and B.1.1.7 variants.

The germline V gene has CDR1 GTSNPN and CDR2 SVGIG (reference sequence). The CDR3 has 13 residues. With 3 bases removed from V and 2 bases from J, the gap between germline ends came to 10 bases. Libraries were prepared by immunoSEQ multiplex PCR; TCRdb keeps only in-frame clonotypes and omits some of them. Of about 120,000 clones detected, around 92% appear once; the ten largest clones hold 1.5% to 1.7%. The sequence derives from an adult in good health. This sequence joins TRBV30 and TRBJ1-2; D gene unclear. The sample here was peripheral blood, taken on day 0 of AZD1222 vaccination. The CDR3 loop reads CAWRARVNYGYTF. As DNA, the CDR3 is TGTGCCTGGAGAGCTAGGGTCAACTATGGCTACACCTTC.